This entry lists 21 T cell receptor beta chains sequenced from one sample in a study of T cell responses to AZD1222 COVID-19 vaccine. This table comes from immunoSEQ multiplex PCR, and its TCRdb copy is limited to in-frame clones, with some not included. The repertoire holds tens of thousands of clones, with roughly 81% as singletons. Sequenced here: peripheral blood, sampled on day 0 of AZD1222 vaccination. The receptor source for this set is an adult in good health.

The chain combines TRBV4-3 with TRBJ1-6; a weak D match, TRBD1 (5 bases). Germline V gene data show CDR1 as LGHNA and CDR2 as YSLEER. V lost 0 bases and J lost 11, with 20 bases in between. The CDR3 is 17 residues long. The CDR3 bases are TGCGCCAGCAGCCAAGAAGTGGGGGGGATTCTTCTCGCACCCCTCCACTTT. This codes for CASSQEVGGILLAPLHF.

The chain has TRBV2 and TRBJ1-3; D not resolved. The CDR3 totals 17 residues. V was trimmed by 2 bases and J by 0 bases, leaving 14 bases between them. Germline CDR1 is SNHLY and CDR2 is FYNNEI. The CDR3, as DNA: TGTGCCAGCAGTGAACGTTTGCAGTACAACTCTGGAAACACCATATATTTT. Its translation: CASSERLQYNSGNTIYF. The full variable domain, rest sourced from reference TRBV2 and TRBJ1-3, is EPEVTQTPSHQVTQMGQEVILRCVPISNHLYFYWYRQILGQKVEFLVSFYNNEISEKSEIFDDQFSVERPDGSNFTLKIRSTKLEDSAMYFCASSERLQYNSGNTIYFGEGSWLTVV.

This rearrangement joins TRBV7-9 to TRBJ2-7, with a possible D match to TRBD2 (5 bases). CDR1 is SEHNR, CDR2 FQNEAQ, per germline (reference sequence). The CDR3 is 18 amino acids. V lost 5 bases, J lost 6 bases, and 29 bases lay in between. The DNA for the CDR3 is TGTGCCAGCAGCCTAATACCCCGCCTAGTAGCGCCCCTCTTCGAGCAGTACTTC. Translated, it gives CASSLIPRLVAPLFEQYF.

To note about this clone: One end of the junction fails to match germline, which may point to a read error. The CDR3 loop reads CVSSAVQETQYF. The CDR3 DNA sequence: TGTGTCAGCAGTGCGGTCCAAGAGACCCAGTACTTC. The J gene is TRBJ2-5, the V gene TRBV2; D unclear. There are 12 residues in the CDR3. CDR1 is SNHLY and CDR2 is FYNNEI in the germline V gene.

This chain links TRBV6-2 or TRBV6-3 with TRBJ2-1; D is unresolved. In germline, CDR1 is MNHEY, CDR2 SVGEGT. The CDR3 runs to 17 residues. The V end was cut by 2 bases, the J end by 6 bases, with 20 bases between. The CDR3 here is CASSYVSGKGVGNEQFF. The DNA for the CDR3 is TGTGCCAGCAGTTACGTAAGTGGAAAAGGAGTGGGCAATGAGCAGTTCTTC.

CDR3 protein: CASRETGTGGYGYTF. DNA for the CDR3: TGTGCCAGCAGGGAAACCGGGACAGGGGGTTATGGCTACACCTTC. The V call is TRBV5-6, the J call TRBJ1-2, with TRBD1 matching 11 bases. The germline V gene has CDR1 SGHDT and CDR2 YYEEEE. The CDR3 spans 15 residues. The V and J ends lost 5 bases and 5 bases, in that order; junction bases with no gene match: 8. Filled out from reference TRBV5-6 and TRBJ1-2, the complete variable domain reads DAGVTQSPTHLIKTRGQQVTLRCSPKSGHDTVSWYQQALGQGPQFIFQYYEEEERQRGNFPDRFSGHQFPNYSSELNVNALLLGDSALYLCASRETGTGGYGYTFGSGTRLTVV.

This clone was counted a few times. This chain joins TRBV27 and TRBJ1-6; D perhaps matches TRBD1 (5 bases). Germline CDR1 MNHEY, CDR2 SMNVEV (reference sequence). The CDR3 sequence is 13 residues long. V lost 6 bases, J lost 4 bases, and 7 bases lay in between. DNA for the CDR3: TGTGCCAGCAGGGGACCTTATAATTCACCCCTCCACTTT. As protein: CASRGPYNSPLHF.

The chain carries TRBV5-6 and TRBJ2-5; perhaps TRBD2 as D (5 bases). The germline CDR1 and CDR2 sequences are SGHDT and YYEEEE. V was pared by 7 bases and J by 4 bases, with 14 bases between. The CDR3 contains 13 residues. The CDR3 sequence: CASDSGNGETQYF. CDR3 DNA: TGTGCCAGCGATTCGGGGAACGGAGAGACCCAGTACTTC.

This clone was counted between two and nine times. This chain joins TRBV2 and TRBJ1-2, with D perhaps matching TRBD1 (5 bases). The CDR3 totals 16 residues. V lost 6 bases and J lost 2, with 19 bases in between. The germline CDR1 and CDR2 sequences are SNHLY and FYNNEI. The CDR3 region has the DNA TGTGCCAGCAGGCTCTCGTCCGGGACGGCGAACTATGGCTACACCTTC. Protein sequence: CASRLSSGTANYGYTF.

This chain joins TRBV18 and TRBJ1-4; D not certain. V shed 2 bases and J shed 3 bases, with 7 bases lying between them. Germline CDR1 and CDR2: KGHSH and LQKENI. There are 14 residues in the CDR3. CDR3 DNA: TGTGCCAGCTCACCAGGGGTCTCTAATGAAAAACTGTTTTTT. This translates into CASSPGVSNEKLFF.

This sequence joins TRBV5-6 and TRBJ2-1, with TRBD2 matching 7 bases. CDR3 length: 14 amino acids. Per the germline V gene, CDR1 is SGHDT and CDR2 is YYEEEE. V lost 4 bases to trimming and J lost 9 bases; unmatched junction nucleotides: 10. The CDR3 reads CASSHRGRASEQFF. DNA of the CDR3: TGTGCCAGCAGCCACCGAGGGAGGGCGAGTGAGCAGTTCTTC. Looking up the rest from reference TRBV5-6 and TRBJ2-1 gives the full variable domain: DAGVTQSPTHLIKTRGQQVTLRCSPKSGHDTVSWYQQALGQGPQFIFQYYEEEERQRGNFPDRFSGHQFPNYSSELNVNALLLGDSALYLCASSHRGRASEQFFGPGTRLTVL.

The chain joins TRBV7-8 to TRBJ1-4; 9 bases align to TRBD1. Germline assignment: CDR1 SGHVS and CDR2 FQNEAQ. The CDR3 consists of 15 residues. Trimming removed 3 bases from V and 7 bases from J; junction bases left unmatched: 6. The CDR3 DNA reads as TGTGCCAGCAGCTTCACAGGGGGCAGGGCTGAAAAACTGTTTTTT. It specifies CASSFTGGRAEKLFF.

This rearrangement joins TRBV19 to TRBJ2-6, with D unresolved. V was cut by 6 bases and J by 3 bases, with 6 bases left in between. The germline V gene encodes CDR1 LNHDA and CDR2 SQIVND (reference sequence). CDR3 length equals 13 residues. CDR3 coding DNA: TGTGCCAGTAGATTGGGTGGGGCCAACGTCCTGACTTTC. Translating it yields CASRLGGANVLTF.

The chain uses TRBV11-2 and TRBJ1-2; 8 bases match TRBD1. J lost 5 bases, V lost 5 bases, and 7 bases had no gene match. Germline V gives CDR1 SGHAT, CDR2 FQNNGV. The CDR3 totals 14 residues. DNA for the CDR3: TGTGCCAGCAGCCCATCGGACAGGGAATATGGCTACACCTTC. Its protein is CASSPSDREYGYTF.

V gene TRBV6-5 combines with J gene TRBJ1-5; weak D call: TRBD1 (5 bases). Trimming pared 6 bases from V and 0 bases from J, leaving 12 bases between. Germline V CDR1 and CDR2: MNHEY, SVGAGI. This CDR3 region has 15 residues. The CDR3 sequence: CASRDWDGSNQPQHF. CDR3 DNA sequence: TGTGCCAGCAGGGATTGGGACGGTAGCAATCAGCCCCAGCATTTT.

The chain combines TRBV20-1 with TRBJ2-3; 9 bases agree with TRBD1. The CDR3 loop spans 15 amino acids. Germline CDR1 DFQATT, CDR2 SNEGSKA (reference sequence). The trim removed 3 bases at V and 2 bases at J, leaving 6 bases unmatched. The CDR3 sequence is CSASGDRGTTDTQYF. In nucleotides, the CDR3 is TGCAGTGCTAGTGGTGACAGGGGGACCACAGATACGCAGTATTTT.

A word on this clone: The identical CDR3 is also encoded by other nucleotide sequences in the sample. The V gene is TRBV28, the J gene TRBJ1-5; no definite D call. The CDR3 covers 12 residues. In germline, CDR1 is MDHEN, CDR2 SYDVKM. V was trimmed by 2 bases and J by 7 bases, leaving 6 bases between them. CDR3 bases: TGTGCCAGCAGTTTAGGAGGACAGCCCCAGCATTTT. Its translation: CASSLGGQPQHF.

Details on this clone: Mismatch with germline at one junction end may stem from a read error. This CDR3 reads CATSGLDEQFF. The CDR3 DNA sequence: TGTGCCACCAGTGGTTTGGATGAGCAGTTCTTC. The chain couples TRBV24-1 to TRBJ2-1; D is unresolved. The germline CDR1 and CDR2 sequences are KGHDR and SFDVKD. This CDR3 has 11 residues.

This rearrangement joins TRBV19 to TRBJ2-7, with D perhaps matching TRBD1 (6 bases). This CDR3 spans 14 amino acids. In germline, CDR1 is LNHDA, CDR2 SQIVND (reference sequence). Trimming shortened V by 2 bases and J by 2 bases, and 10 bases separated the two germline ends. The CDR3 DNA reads TGTGCCAGTAGTATAAGCGACAGGACCTACGAGCAGTACTTC. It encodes CASSISDRTYEQYF. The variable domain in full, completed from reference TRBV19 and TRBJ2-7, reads DGGITQSPKYLFRKEGQNVTLSCEQNLNHDAMYWYRQDPGQGLRLIYYSQIVNDFQKGDIAEGYSVSREKKESFPLTVTSAQKNPTAFYLCASSISDRTYEQYFGPGTRLTVT.

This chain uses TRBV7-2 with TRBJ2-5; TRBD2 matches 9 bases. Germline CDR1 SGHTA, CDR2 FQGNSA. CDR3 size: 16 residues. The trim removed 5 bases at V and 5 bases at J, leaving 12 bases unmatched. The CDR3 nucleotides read TGTGCCAGCAGCCCTCAGGCAAGCGGGGGGTGGGAGACCCAGTACTTC. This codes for CASSPQASGGWETQYF.

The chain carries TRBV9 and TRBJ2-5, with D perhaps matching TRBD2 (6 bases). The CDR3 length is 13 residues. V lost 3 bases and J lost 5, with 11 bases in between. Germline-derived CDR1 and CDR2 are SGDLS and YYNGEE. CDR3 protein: CASSAAGMETQYF. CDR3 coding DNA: TGTGCCAGCAGCGCCGCGGGGATGGAGACCCAGTACTTC.